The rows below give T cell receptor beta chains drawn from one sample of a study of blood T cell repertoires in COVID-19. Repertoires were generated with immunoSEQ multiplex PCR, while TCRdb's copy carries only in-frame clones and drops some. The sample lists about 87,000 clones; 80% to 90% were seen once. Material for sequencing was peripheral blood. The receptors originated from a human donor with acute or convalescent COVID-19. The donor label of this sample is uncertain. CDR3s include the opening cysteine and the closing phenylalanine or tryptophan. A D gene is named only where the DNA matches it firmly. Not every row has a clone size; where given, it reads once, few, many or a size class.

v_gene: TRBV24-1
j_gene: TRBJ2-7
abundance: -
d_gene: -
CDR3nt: TGTGCCACCAGTGAGACGGACAAGACCTACGAGCAGTACTTC
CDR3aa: CATSETDKTYEQYF

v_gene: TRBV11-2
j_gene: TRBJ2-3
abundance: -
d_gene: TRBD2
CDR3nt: TGTGCCAGCAGCTTGAGCGGGGGCAGCCAATTCACAGATACGCAGTATTTT
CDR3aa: CASSLSGGSQFTDTQYF

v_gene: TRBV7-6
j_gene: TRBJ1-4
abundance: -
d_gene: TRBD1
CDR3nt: TGTGCCAGCAGCCTGACAGGGGTCCGGGCAACTAATGAAAAACTGTTTTTT
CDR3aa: CASSLTGVRATNEKLFF

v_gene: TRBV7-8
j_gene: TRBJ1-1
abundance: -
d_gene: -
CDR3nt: TGTGCCAGCAGCTTCTTATCAGGGGTAACTGAAGCTTTCTTT
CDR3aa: CASSFLSGVTEAFF

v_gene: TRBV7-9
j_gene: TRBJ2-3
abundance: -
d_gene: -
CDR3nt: TGTGCCAGCAGCTGGAACCGACAGCGCCCTAGCACAGATACGCAGTATTTT
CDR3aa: CASSWNRQRPSTDTQYF

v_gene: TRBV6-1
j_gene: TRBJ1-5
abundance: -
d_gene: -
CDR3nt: TGTGCCAGCAGTGAAGTAGCGGGGCCGGGGAATCAGCCCCAGCATTTT
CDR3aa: CASSEVAGPGNQPQHF

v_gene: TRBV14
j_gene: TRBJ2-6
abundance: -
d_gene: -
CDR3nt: TGTGCCAGCAGCCGAAGGGGCGGATCTTTAGGGGCCAACGTCCTGACTTTC
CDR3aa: CASSRRGGSLGANVLTF

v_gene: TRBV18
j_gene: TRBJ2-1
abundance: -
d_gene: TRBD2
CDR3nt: TGTGCCAGCTCACCACGACGGGAGGCCTACAATGAGCAGTTCTTC
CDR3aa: CASSPRREAYNEQFF

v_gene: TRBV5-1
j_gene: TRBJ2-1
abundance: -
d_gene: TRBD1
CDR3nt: TGCGCCAGCAGGCCCGGGACAGGGGCCAATGAGCAGTTCTTC
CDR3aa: CASRPGTGANEQFF

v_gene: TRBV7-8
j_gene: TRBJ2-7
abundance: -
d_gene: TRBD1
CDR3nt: TGTGCCAGCAGCTTGGGACAGGCCCTCTCCTACGAGCAGTACTTC
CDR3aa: CASSLGQALSYEQYF

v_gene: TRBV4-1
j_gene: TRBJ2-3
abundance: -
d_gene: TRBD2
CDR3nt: TGCGCCAGCCGGGGCCTAGCGGGGAACACAGATACGCAGTATTTT
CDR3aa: CASRGLAGNTDTQYF

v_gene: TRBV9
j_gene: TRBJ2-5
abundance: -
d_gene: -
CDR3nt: TGTGCCAGCACAACAGGGAGAGGGCAAGAGACCCAGTACTTC
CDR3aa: CASTTGRGQETQYF

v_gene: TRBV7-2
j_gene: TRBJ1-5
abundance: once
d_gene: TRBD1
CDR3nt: TGTGCCAGCAGCTTAGACAGGGGAACTCAGCCCCAGCATTTT
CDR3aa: CASSLDRGTQPQHF

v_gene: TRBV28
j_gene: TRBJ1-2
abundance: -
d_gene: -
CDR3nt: TGTGCCAGCAGTTTATCAGCAGGGGTTGGCTACACCTTC
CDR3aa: CASSLSAGVGYTF

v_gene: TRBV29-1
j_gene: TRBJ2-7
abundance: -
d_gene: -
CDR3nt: TGCAGCGTTGTCCAGGGGATGGGCGAGCAGTACTTC
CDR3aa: CSVVQGMGEQYF